This T cell receptor (beta chain) came from a study of cytomegalovirus exposure and HLA in healthy donors. In the PCR, 60 Vbeta and 13 Jbeta primers were used. Clones were read by immunoSEQ multiplex PCR, and TCRdb kept only the in-frame ones, dropping some. The sample lists around 99,000 clones; 60% to 85% were seen once. The length of the CDR3 is 18 residues. V was clipped by 4 bases and J by 3 bases; unmatched bases: 9. Germline assignment: CDR1 MDHEN and CDR2 SYDVKM. This sequence originates from a man aged 50 to 60 in good health and CMV-seropositive. The gene calls are TRBV28 and TRBJ2-3, with TRBD2 matching 14 bases. Sample: PBMCs. The CDR3 DNA follows: TGTGCCAGCAGTTCTCCCGGGACTAGCGGGGGATTAACAGATACGCAGTATTTT. This gives the protein CASSSPGTSGGLTDTQYF.